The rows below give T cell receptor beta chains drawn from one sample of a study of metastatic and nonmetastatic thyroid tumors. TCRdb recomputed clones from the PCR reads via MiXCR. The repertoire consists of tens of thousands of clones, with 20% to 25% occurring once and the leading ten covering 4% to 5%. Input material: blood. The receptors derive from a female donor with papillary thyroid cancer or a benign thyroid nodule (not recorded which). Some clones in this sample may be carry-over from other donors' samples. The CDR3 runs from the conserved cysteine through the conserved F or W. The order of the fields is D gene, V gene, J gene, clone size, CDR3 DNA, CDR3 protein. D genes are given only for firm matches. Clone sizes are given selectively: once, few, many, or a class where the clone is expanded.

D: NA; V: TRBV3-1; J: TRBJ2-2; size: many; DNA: TGTGCCAGCAGCCCCCGAGGGGGTGGGACCGGGGAGCTGTTTTTT; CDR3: CASSPRGGGTGELFF
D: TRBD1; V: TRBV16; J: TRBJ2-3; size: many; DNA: TGTGCCAGCAGCCATGGGACAGGGGGCTATGAAGATACGCAGTATTTT; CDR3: CASSHGTGGYEDTQYF
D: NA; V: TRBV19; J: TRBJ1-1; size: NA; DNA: TGTGCCAGTAGTGGGATCGATTTCAGGAACACTGAAGCTTTCTTT; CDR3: CASSGIDFRNTEAFF
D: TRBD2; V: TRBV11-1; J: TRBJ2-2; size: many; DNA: TGTGCCAGCAGGACCGGGACTAGCGGGAGACTGGCCGGGGAGCTGTTTTTT; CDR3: CASRTGTSGRLAGELFF
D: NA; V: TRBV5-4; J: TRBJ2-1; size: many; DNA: TGTGCCAGCAGCTTGGGCCGGGTCGGCTACAATGAGCAGTTCTTC; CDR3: CASSLGRVGYNEQFF
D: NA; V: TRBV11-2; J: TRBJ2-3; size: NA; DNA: TGTGCCAGCAGCTTAGTTGCGGGCTTTACAGATACGCAGTCTTTT; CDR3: CASSLVAGFTDTQSF
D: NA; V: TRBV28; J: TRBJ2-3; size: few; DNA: TGTGCCAGCAGTTCCCTAGGGGGGAGGTTCACAGATACGCAGTATTTT; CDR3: CASSSLGGRFTDTQYF
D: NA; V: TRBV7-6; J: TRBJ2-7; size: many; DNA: TGTGCCAGCAGCTCAGGGTTGGAGGGTTACGAGCAGTACTTC; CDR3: CASSSGLEGYEQYF
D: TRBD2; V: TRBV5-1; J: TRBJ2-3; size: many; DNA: TGCGCCAGCAGCCCGAGAGGACTAGCGGGAGGATCCCCGCAGTATTTT; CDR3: CASSPRGLAGGSPQYF
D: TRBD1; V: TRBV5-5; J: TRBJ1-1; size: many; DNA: TGTGCCAGCAGCCCTTGGGGACAGCGTGAAGCTTTCTTT; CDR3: CASSPWGQREAFF
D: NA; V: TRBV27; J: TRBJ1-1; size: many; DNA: TGTGCCAGCAACAGGGTGAGGGGTGGGACTGAAGCTTTCTTT; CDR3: CASNRVRGGTEAFF
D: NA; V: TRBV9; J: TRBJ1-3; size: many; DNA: TGTGCCAGCAGCGTAGGTTTGGGACGGTACTCTGGAAACACCATATATTTT; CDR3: CASSVGLGRYSGNTIYF
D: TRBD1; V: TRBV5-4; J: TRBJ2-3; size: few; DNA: TGTGCCAGCAGTCTTCTCGACAGGGGGAGCACAGATACGCAGTATTTT; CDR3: CASSLLDRGSTDTQYF
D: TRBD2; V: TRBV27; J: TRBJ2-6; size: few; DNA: TGTGCCAGCAGTTTAAAAGGCCTAGCGGGAGCAGGGGCCAGCGTCCTGACTTTC; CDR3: CASSLKGLAGAGASVLTF